This entry lists 7 T cell receptor beta chains sequenced from one sample in a study of T cells in localized non-small cell lung cancer. Produced via immunoSEQ multiplex PCR; TCRdb's table is partial and in-frame only. The sample lists 2,500 to 3,000 clones; approximately 30% were seen once. The specimen comprised lung tumor tissue, sampled before any cancer treatment. The receptors derive from a woman aged 35 to 70 with stage I lung adenocarcinoma.

The chain combines TRBV30 with TRBJ2-2; D is perhaps TRBD1 or TRBD2 (5 bases each). CDR3 length: 15 amino acids. Germline assignment: CDR1 GTSNPN and CDR2 SVGIG (reference sequence). V lost 3 bases, J lost 4 bases, and 15 bases lay in between. The CDR3 is CAWRRGRLGTGELFF. The CDR3, as DNA: TGTGCCTGGAGAAGGGGACGACTGGGCACCGGGGAGCTGTTTTTT. Full variable domain (remainder filled in from reference TRBV30 and TRBJ2-2): SQTIHQWPATLVQPVGSPLSLECTVEGTSNPNLYWYRQAAGRGLQLLFYSVGIGQISSEVPQNLSASRPQDRQFILSSKKLLLSDSGFYLCAWRRGRLGTGELFFGEGSRLTVL.

The chain is built from TRBV28 and TRBJ2-7; no clear D gene. Trimming took off 4 bases at V and 0 bases at J, with 10 bases between the two ends. This CDR3 has 14 residues. CDR1 is MDHEN, CDR2 SYDVKM, per germline. The CDR3 bases are TGTGCCAGCAGTTATACTCGGGCCTCCTACGAGCAGTACTTC. Amino acids: CASSYTRASYEQYF.

This clone rates as large. This chain links TRBV30 with TRBJ2-1; no definite D call. Germline V gives CDR1 GTSNPN, CDR2 SVGIG (reference sequence). This CDR3 is 13 amino acids long. Trimming removed 0 bases at V and 5 bases at J, with 8 bases between. CDR3 sequence: CAWSVTWDNEQFF. CDR3 DNA: TGTGCCTGGAGTGTGACGTGGGACAATGAGCAGTTCTTC.

This clone showed up just a few times. This chain uses TRBV11-3 with TRBJ1-1; TRBD1 might be the D (6 bases). The CDR3 has 14 residues. CDR1 is SGHNT and CDR2 is YENEEA in the germline V gene. V lost 5 bases to trimming and J lost 4 bases, with 14 bases between them. Here the CDR3 reads CASSVQGYATEAFF. CDR3 sequence (DNA): TGTGCCAGCAGCGTACAGGGATACGCCACTGAAGCTTTCTTT.

The gene calls are TRBV28 and TRBJ2-5, with TRBD2 identical over 9 bases. Germline CDR1 MDHEN, CDR2 SYDVKM. V trimming: 8 bases; J trimming: 3 bases; junction bases outside the gene matches: 13. This CDR3 contains 16 residues. The CDR3 nucleotides are TGTGCCAGCGGCACCCTACTAGCGGGTCGGAAAGAGACCCAGTACTTC. The encoded protein is CASGTLLAGRKETQYF.

By its share, this clone is medium-sized. The chain employs TRBV9 and TRBJ1-1, with 8 bases that match TRBD1. J lost 1 base, V lost 5 bases, and 7 bases had no gene match. Germline-derived CDR1 and CDR2 are SGDLS and YYNGEE. This CDR3 contains 15 residues. The CDR3 loop reads CASSDQGAGNTEAFF. CDR3 coding DNA: TGTGCCAGCAGTGACCAGGGGGCTGGGAACACTGAAGCTTTCTTT.

This clone occurred a few times. Written as DNA, the CDR3 is TGTGCCAGCAGTTATCGTGCCGGGGGGATCCATGAGCAGTTCTTC. Translation: CASSYRAGGIHEQFF. This chain links TRBV6-8 with TRBJ2-1, with 7 bases fitting TRBD2. Looked up from germline, CDR1 is MNHGY and CDR2 is SAAAGT. With 3 bases clipped from V and 8 bases from J, the junction kept 10 bases outside the gene matches. This CDR3 is 15 amino acids long.